The next 10 T cell receptor beta chains were all read from a single sample in a study of beta chain features in type 1 diabetes. TCRB transcripts that were expressed got sequenced, as all of the isolated RNA had been reverse transcribed. The assay was immunoSEQ multiplex PCR, and TCRdb's table has in-frame clones only and misses some. The top ten hold 2% to 3% of the sample, which has 150,000 to 200,000 clones, approximately 8.4% seen once. Sequences were obtained from central memory CD4+ T cells from blood. Receptors were obtained from a woman in her late teens or twenties in good health.

This clone has ten or more counts. The J gene is TRBJ2-3, the V gene TRBV4-3; 8 bases line up with TRBD2. The germline CDR1 and CDR2 sequences are LGHNA and YSLEER. J gave up 8 bases and V 4 bases, and 5 bases lay outside the gene matches. This CDR3 region has 13 residues. CDR3 sequence reads: CASSPSTSATQYF. CDR3 DNA sequence: TGCGCCAGCAGCCCGTCGACTAGCGCTACGCAGTATTTT.

The table lists this clone with a few counts. This chain joins TRBV29-1 and TRBJ1-5; no firm D call. Trimming shortened V by 6 bases and J by 0 bases, and 6 bases separated the two germline ends. The CDR3 is 12 amino acids. Germline values: CDR1 SQVTM, CDR2 ANQGSEA. CDR3: CSVRDSNQPQHF. The CDR3 region has the DNA TGCAGCGTCCGGGATAGCAATCAGCCCCAGCATTTT.

The chain is built from TRBV7-2 and TRBJ2-4; D is perhaps TRBD2 (7 bases). Germline-derived CDR1 and CDR2 are SGHTA and FQGNSA. Trimming shortened V by 5 bases and J by 7 bases, and 18 bases separated the two germline ends. The CDR3 totals 15 residues. The CDR3 loop is CASSPAPGGRNIQYF. The CDR3 DNA sequence: TGTGCCAGCAGCCCTGCCCCGGGGGGCCGGAACATTCAGTACTTC.

J is TRBJ2-5 and V is TRBV11-2; tentatively, D is TRBD1 (5 bases). V dropped 6 bases and J dropped 1 base, with 9 bases sitting between them. The V gene's germline CDR1 is SGHAT and CDR2 FQNNGV. The CDR3 has 13 amino acids. The CDR3 protein is CASSLTAQETQYF. As DNA, the CDR3 is TGTGCCAGCAGTTTGACAGCCCAAGAGACCCAGTACTTC.

This clone was detected a few times. J is TRBJ2-7 and V is TRBV5-1, with a weak D call TRBD2 (5 bases). Trimming removed 1 base at V and 7 bases at J, with 12 bases between. This CDR3 spans 13 amino acids. Germline CDR1 and CDR2: SGHRS and YFSETQ. The CDR3: CASSLPKGGEQYF. The CDR3 DNA reads as TGCGCCAGCAGCTTGCCCAAGGGCGGGGAGCAGTACTTC. Complete variable domain (other parts from reference TRBV5-1 and TRBJ2-7): KAGVTQTPRYLIKTRGQQVTLSCSPISGHRSVSWYQQTPGQGLQFLFEYFSETQRNKGNFPGRFSGRQFSNSRSEMNVSTLELGDSALYLCASSLPKGGEQYFGPGTRLTVT.

This clone came up a few times. The J gene is TRBJ2-7, the V gene TRBV6-6, with TRBD2 matching over 10 bases. V was clipped by 6 bases and J by 5 bases; unmatched bases: 4. Germline values: CDR1 MNHNY, CDR2 SVGAGI (reference sequence). The CDR3 has 13 residues. In nucleotides, the CDR3 is TGTGCCAGCAGCCCTCTAGCGGGGGACGAGCAGTACTTC. Translated: CASSPLAGDEQYF.

In this sample, this clone turned up a few times. The chain links TRBV27 to TRBJ2-6, with D perhaps TRBD1 (5 bases). The CDR3 sequence is 15 residues long. Germline V gene sequence: CDR1 MNHEY, CDR2 SMNVEV (reference sequence). The CDR3 nucleotides are TGTGCTTCGACAGCCATCAGCTCTGGGGCCAACGTCCTGACTTTC. This gives the protein CASTAISSGANVLTF.

This clone was counted only a few times. The V gene is TRBV15, the J gene TRBJ2-7; D ambiguous. This CDR3 comprises 13 residues. V was pared by 1 base and J by 6 bases, with 10 bases between. Germline CDR1 reads LNHNV; CDR2 reads YYDKDF (reference sequence). CDR3 amino acids: CATSRVKWAEQYF. CDR3 nucleotides: TGTGCCACCAGCAGAGTGAAGTGGGCCGAGCAGTACTTC.

The chain recombines TRBV18 with TRBJ2-7; 8 nucleotides line up with TRBD1. Germline loops: CDR1 KGHSH, CDR2 LQKENI. The CDR3 runs to 15 residues. With 1 base clipped from V and 0 bases from J, the junction kept 2 bases outside the gene matches. CDR3 amino acids: CASSPQGTGSYEQYF. As DNA, the CDR3 is TGTGCCAGCTCACCACAAGGGACAGGCTCCTACGAGCAGTACTTC.

This chain connects TRBV7-3 to TRBJ2-5; D is perhaps TRBD2 (6 bases). V was trimmed by 4 bases and J by 4 bases, leaving 16 bases between them. This CDR3 region has 15 residues. Germline CDR1 is SGHTA and CDR2 is FQGTGA. The CDR3 DNA reads TGTGCCAGCAGCTGGGGACTTGCCTCACCAGAGACCCAGTACTTC. Translating gives CASSWGLASPETQYF.